Shown below are 2 T cell receptor beta chains from a single sample sequenced in a study of cytomegalovirus exposure and HLA in healthy donors. The PCR ran on 60 Vbeta and 13 Jbeta primers. Method: immunoSEQ multiplex PCR; TCRdb's copy keeps in-frame clones and lacks some. Of some 110,000 clones listed, approximately 82% are singletons. Sequenced: PBMCs. These receptors came from a man aged 35 to 55 in good health and CMV-seronegative.

V is TRBV10-3 and J is TRBJ1-5; no clear D. This CDR3 has 15 residues. With 0 bases removed from V and 1 base from J, the gap between germline ends came to 7 bases. The germline CDR1 and CDR2 sequences are ENHRY and SYGVKD. The CDR3 DNA follows: TGTGCCATCAGTGAGTCACAGTTGAGCAATCAGCCCCAGCATTTT. It yields the protein CAISESQLSNQPQHF.

V gene TRBV6-5 combines with J gene TRBJ1-3; TRBD1 is a possible D gene (6 bases). CDR1 and CDR2 from the germline V gene are MNHEY and SVGAGI. This CDR3 contains 15 residues. The V and J ends lost 8 bases and 0 bases respectively, with 14 bases between them. CDR3 DNA: TGTGCCAGCCGCCGGGACATACACTCTGGAAACACCATATATTTT. Its protein product is CASRRDIHSGNTIYF.